This is a list of T cell receptor beta chains from one sample in a study of control samples from healthy donors and cancer patients. The method was immunoSEQ multiplex PCR; TCRdb's version includes in-frame clones alone and lacks a portion of them. Of 70,000 to 100,000 clones detected, approximately 90% appear once; the ten largest clones hold 1.9%. Material for sequencing was PBMCs. The receptors come from a woman aged 60-75 years with head and neck cancer. The CDR3 runs from the conserved cysteine through the conserved F or W. D genes are given only for firm matches. Clone sizes are given selectively: once, few, many, or a class where the clone is expanded.

TGTGCCAGCAGTCCGCCTTTGGGGCAGGGAAGAAATGAGCAGTTCTTC | CASSPPLGQGRNEQFF | NA | TRBJ2-1 | TRBV28 | NA
TGTGCCAGCAGTCGCGGACAGGGTGCGAGGGGCGAACAGCCCCAGCATTTT | CASSRGQGARGEQPQHF | NA | TRBJ1-5 | TRBV27 | TRBD1
TGTGCCAGCAGGAGGGATACGACAGGGTACTCCTACGAGCAGTACTTC | CASRRDTTGYSYEQYF | NA | TRBJ2-7 | TRBV5-8 | TRBD1
TGTGCCAGCAGTGAATCGCTAGGATCTAGCACAGATACGCAGTATTTT | CASSESLGSSTDTQYF | NA | TRBJ2-3 | TRBV2 | NA
TGCGCCAGCAGCCAGGAAAACAGAATCGGGGGCTACACCTTC | CASSQENRIGGYTF | NA | TRBJ1-2 | TRBV4-1 | NA
TGTGCCAGCAGCTTAGCGTCGATAAACAATGAGCAGTTCTTC | CASSLASINNEQFF | NA | TRBJ2-1 | TRBV7-9 | NA
TGTGCCAGCAGCCGTGCAGGAACTGAAGCTTTCTTT | CASSRAGTEAFF | NA | TRBJ1-1 | TRBV7-9 | NA
TGTGCCAGCAGTGCTTTCGGGAGTACCGGGGAGCTGTTTTTT | CASSAFGSTGELFF | NA | TRBJ2-2 | TRBV28 | NA
TGTGCCAGCAGTTTACGTCGGAACACTGAAGCTTTCTTT | CASSLRRNTEAFF | NA | TRBJ1-1 | TRBV12-3/TRBV12-4 | NA
TGTGCCAGTAGGCGGGACGGTAACACCGGGGAGCTGTTTTTT | CASRRDGNTGELFF | NA | TRBJ2-2 | TRBV19 | NA
TGTGCCAGTAGTCGTGAGGGGCTTGGGAACATTCAGTACTTC | CASSREGLGNIQYF | few | TRBJ2-4 | TRBV19 | NA
TGTGCCTGGAGTGGACAGGGGGTCTTTCAGCCCCAGCATTTT | CAWSGQGVFQPQHF | once | TRBJ1-5 | TRBV30 | TRBD1
TGCGCCATCGCGGGACAGTATCCCGAACTCCGCACCGGGGAGCTGTTTTTT | CAIAGQYPELRTGELFF | NA | TRBJ2-2 | TRBV10-2 | NA
TGTGCCAGCAGCTCCTTCTGGGCGGAGAGCTCCTACAATGAGCAGTTCTTC | CASSSFWAESSYNEQFF | NA | TRBJ2-1 | TRBV7-2 | NA
TGTGCCAGCTCACCACGGGACAGTTACACCGGGGAGCTGTTTTTT | CASSPRDSYTGELFF | few | TRBJ2-2 | TRBV18 | TRBD1
TGTGCCAGCAGTTTGAGCCGGACAGGGATGCTCTCTGAGACCCAGTACTTC | CASSLSRTGMLSETQYF | NA | TRBJ2-5 | TRBV28 | TRBD1
TGTGCCAGCAGGCATCTTCAGGGGGCCAAAAACATTCAGTACTTC | CASRHLQGAKNIQYF | NA | TRBJ2-4 | TRBV11-2 | NA
TGTGCCAGCAGCTTGAGTTTAGGGAACCACGAGCAGTACTTC | CASSLSLGNHEQYF | NA | TRBJ2-7 | TRBV5-6 | NA
TGTGCCAGCAGTTTAGTAGGGGATAGCAATCAGCCCCAGCATTTT | CASSLVGDSNQPQHF | NA | TRBJ1-5 | TRBV28 | NA
TGCGCCAGCAGTGAAGTCACCTACAATGAGCAGTTCTTC | CASSEVTYNEQFF | few | TRBJ2-1 | TRBV10-1 | NA
TGTGCCAGTAGTATAGGTGGTAGAACCGGGGAGCTGTTTTTT | CASSIGGRTGELFF | NA | TRBJ2-2 | TRBV19 | NA
TGTGCCTGGAGAATACAGGGAGTAGGACGCTATGGCTACACCTTC | CAWRIQGVGRYGYTF | NA | TRBJ1-2 | TRBV30 | NA
TGTGCCAGCTCACCACGACTGTCAGACGAGCAGTACTTC | CASSPRLSDEQYF | NA | TRBJ2-7 | TRBV18 | NA
TGTGCCAGCAGCTTCGACAGGGCGGCCTATGGCTACACCTTC | CASSFDRAAYGYTF | NA | TRBJ1-2 | TRBV7-2 | TRBD1
TGCGCCAGCAGAAGAACCGGGGGCGAGCAGTACTTC | CASRRTGGEQYF | NA | TRBJ2-7 | TRBV10-1 | NA
TGTGCCAGCAGTCCGGACAGCAATCAGCCCCAGCATTTT | CASSPDSNQPQHF | NA | TRBJ1-5 | TRBV6-5 | NA
TGTGCCAGCAGGGAGCGCGGGAGGAACACCGGGGAGCTGTTTTTT | CASRERGRNTGELFF | NA | TRBJ2-2 | TRBV27 | TRBD2
TGTGCCAGCAGTTACTCACCGGGAATTGGGGCCAACGTCCTGACTTTC | CASSYSPGIGANVLTF | NA | TRBJ2-6 | TRBV6-5 | NA
TGTGCCAGCAGCCCCAAAAAGATGGCGGGAGCCGGGGAGCTGTTTTTT | CASSPKKMAGAGELFF | NA | TRBJ2-2 | TRBV11-1 | TRBD2
TGTGCCAGCAGTTTGGGCGGACAGGCTCACGAGCAGTACTTC | CASSLGGQAHEQYF | NA | TRBJ2-7 | TRBV28 | TRBD1
TGTGCCAGTTCCACTAAAAAGAGGGACTTATTGAGTCTGGAGACCCAGTACTTC | CASSTKKRDLLSLETQYF | NA | TRBJ2-5 | TRBV19 | NA
TGTGCCAGCAGTTTAAGGATCGTGGGGGGCGGCGCTGGCTACACCTTC | CASSLRIVGGGAGYTF | NA | TRBJ1-2 | TRBV27 | NA
TGTGCCAGCAGCTTATTACTGGGGGCGGGGACCGGGGAGCTGTTTTTT | CASSLLLGAGTGELFF | NA | TRBJ2-2 | TRBV5-8 | NA
TGTGCCAGTAGTGGGGGGCACGGGACTCCCCACACCGGGGAGCTGTTTTTT | CASSGGHGTPHTGELFF | NA | TRBJ2-2 | TRBV19 | NA
TGCGCCAGCAGCCAACTGAGGGGAGAGACCCAGTACTTC | CASSQLRGETQYF | NA | TRBJ2-5 | TRBV4-1 | NA
TGTGCCAGCAGCCAAGGAAGCGGTTCCTACGAGCAGTACTTC | CASSQGSGSYEQYF | few | TRBJ2-7 | TRBV3-1/TRBV3-2 | NA
TGCAGCGTAGACAGCTCTGGAAACACCATATATTTT | CSVDSSGNTIYF | NA | TRBJ1-3 | TRBV29-1 | NA
TGTGCCACCACGGCGAACTCCTACGAGCAGTACTTC | CATTANSYEQYF | once | TRBJ2-7 | TRBV6-5 | NA
TGTGCCAGTAGTCAGGGGTGGGTCTATGGCTACACCTTC | CASSQGWVYGYTF | NA | TRBJ1-2 | TRBV19 | NA
TGTGCCAGCAGCTTGGGTTTGGGGGATGGCGGCTACACCTTC | CASSLGLGDGGYTF | NA | TRBJ1-2 | TRBV5-4 | NA
TGTGCCTGGAGTGAAGGGTCAGACAGGGGGAATCAGCCCCAGCATTTT | CAWSEGSDRGNQPQHF | NA | TRBJ1-5 | TRBV30 | TRBD1
TGCGCCAGCAGCTTGGGGACTAGCACAGATACGCAGTATTTT | CASSLGTSTDTQYF | once | TRBJ2-3 | TRBV5-1 | NA
TGTGCCAGCAGTCGGGACACCACCTACGAGCAGTACTTC | CASSRDTTYEQYF | NA | TRBJ2-7 | TRBV2 | NA
TGTGCCAGCGATGTTATAGGGGGGGGCTTGTCACCCCTCCACTTT | CASDVIGGGLSPLHF | NA | TRBJ1-6 | TRBV2 | NA